A selection of T cell receptor beta chains follows, all from one sample in a study of beta chain features in type 1 diabetes. Sequencing used immunoSEQ multiplex PCR; TCRdb keeps in-frame clones, though not all of them. The data contain roughly 450,000 clones, roughly an eighth of them singletons. Sequenced: naive CD4+ T cells from blood. The receptor source for this set is a woman aged 18-29 years in good health. The CDR3 runs from the conserved cysteine through the conserved F or W. D genes are given only for firm matches. Not all rows give a size; the values are once, few, many and, for expanded clones, a class.

V,size,J,D,DNA,CDR3
TRBV5-1,-,TRBJ2-3,-,TGCGCCAGCAGCTTGGATGGCAGGTTAAACACAGATACGCAGTATTTT,CASSLDGRLNTDTQYF
TRBV7-2,-,TRBJ2-5,-,TGTGCCAGCAGCCTCGGCCGGGGGACACACCAAGAGACCCAGTACTTC,CASSLGRGTHQETQYF
TRBV13,few,TRBJ1-2,-,TGTGCCAGCAGGGAAAGGGTGCGCTATGGCTACACCTTC,CASRERVRYGYTF
TRBV28,-,TRBJ2-4,-,TGTGCCAGCAGCGACTGGACGAGAGTAGCCAAAAACATTCAGTACTTC,CASSDWTRVAKNIQYF
TRBV4-1,-,TRBJ2-7,-,TGCGCCAGCAGCCAAGATTCCAGGGTCTCCTACGAGCAGTACTTC,CASSQDSRVSYEQYF
TRBV9,few,TRBJ2-3,-,TGTGCCAGCAGCCGGAGGGCAGATACGCAGTATTTT,CASSRRADTQYF
TRBV9,few,TRBJ2-1,TRBD2,TGTGCCAGCAGCCCGACCCCAGCGGGGGGCAATGAGCAGTTCTTC,CASSPTPAGGNEQFF
TRBV2,-,TRBJ2-3,-,TGTGCCAGCAGTTTCCCCGGGGTGAAGCGGATCTCAACAGATACGCAGTATTTT,CASSFPGVKRISTDTQYF
TRBV13,-,TRBJ1-2,-,TGTGCCAGCAGCTTAGGGAGGTCTCCCCCTCTTAACTATGGCTACACCTTC,CASSLGRSPPLNYGYTF
TRBV29-1,few,TRBJ2-1,-,TGCAGCGTTCAGGAGGGTTGGCGTGAGCAGTTCTTC,CSVQEGWREQFF
TRBV5-1,-,TRBJ2-1,-,TGCGCCAGCAGCTTGGTCGTTTTCGGTTCCAATGAGCAGTTCTTC,CASSLVVFGSNEQFF
TRBV4-2,few,TRBJ2-3,-,TGTGCCAGCAGCCCCCTTAGCGGTAGCACAGATACGCAGTATTTT,CASSPLSGSTDTQYF
TRBV14,few,TRBJ1-6,-,TGTGCCAGCAGCCCCACCGGAGTCTCCTATAATTCACCCCTCCACTTT,CASSPTGVSYNSPLHF
TRBV7-2,few,TRBJ2-3,-,TGTGCCAGCAGGTGGTCAAGTAGACCCACAGATACGCAGTATTTT,CASRWSSRPTDTQYF
TRBV27,-,TRBJ1-2,-,TGTGCCAGCAGTCCGCAGGGAAACTATGGCTACACCTTC,CASSPQGNYGYTF
TRBV29-1,-,TRBJ2-3,TRBD2,TGCAGCGTCAAACTAGCGGGAGGCACAGATACGCAGTATTTT,CSVKLAGGTDTQYF
TRBV5-6,few,TRBJ2-1,-,TGTGCCAGCAGCTTGGAGATAGGGACAAAGACCTACAATGAGCAGTTCTTC,CASSLEIGTKTYNEQFF
TRBV29-1,-,TRBJ1-2,-,TGCAGCGTTGGTTTGGTCTACGGCTACACCTTC,CSVGLVYGYTF
TRBV27,few,TRBJ1-2,-,TGTGCCAGCAGTCTAAAAACGACAGCCGCATCCCCGTATGGCTACACCTTC,CASSLKTTAASPYGYTF
TRBV9,-,TRBJ1-4,-,TGTGCCAGCAGCGTAACGTTTCAGGGGAGTGAAAAACTGTTTTTT,CASSVTFQGSEKLFF
TRBV2,-,TRBJ2-1,TRBD2,TGTGCCAGCAGTCCCTTCGGGGGGGCCAGGGATGAGCAGTTCTTC,CASSPFGGARDEQFF
TRBV4-1,few,TRBJ1-5,-,TGCGCCAGCAGCCCCAACGAGGGCCAGGGGCGTAATCAGCCCCAGCATTTT,CASSPNEGQGRNQPQHF
TRBV18,-,TRBJ2-5,-,TGTGCCAGCTCACCACCGTCAGGGACCCAGTACTTC,CASSPPSGTQYF
TRBV5-6,few,TRBJ1-5,-,TGTGCCAGCAGCTTCAGGCAGGGCCAACAGCCCCAGCATTTT,CASSFRQGQQPQHF
TRBV2,few,TRBJ1-1,-,TGTGCCAGCACCCTGACCTGGGGGTCTGAAGCTTTCTTT,CASTLTWGSEAFF
TRBV29-1,few,TRBJ2-1,TRBD2,TGCAGCGTGAGGACTAGCGGATACAATGAGCAGTTCTTC,CSVRTSGYNEQFF
TRBV15,few,TRBJ1-1,-,TGTGCCACCAGCAGGCCAGGGTCGATGAACACTGAAGCTTTCTTT,CATSRPGSMNTEAFF
TRBV11-2,few,TRBJ2-1,-,TGTGCCAGCAGCTCTTACCTTGGTTTGAGCTCCTACAATGAGCAGTTCTTC,CASSSYLGLSSYNEQFF
TRBV19,-,TRBJ2-1,TRBD2,TGTGCCAGTAGAGGGACTAGCGGGAGTCCCTACAATGAGCAGTTCTTC,CASRGTSGSPYNEQFF
TRBV7-7,few,TRBJ2-1,-,TGTGCTAGCAGTTTGGGTTTAAGCTCCTACAATGAGCAGTTCTTC,CASSLGLSSYNEQFF
TRBV20-1,few,TRBJ2-7,TRBD2,TGCAGTGCTGGGGGGGCCTACGAGCAGTACTTC,CSAGGAYEQYF
TRBV19,-,TRBJ1-2,-,TGTGCCAGTAGTATTACCGTTACAGGTGGCTACACCTTC,CASSITVTGGYTF
TRBV2,-,TRBJ2-7,-,TGTGCCAGCAGTGAATATAACGAGCAGTACTTC,CASSEYNEQYF
TRBV15,many,TRBJ2-5,TRBD2,TGTGCCACCAGCAGAGATCGTCTAGCGGAAGAGACCCAGTACTTC,CATSRDRLAEETQYF
TRBV29-1,-,TRBJ2-7,-,TGCAGCGTCCGATTCCGGGACGGACCTGCCTACGAGCAGTACTTC,CSVRFRDGPAYEQYF
TRBV7-2,-,TRBJ2-7,-,TGTGCCAGCAGCTTAGCGGTCGAGCAGTACTTC,CASSLAVEQYF
TRBV9,-,TRBJ2-1,-,TGTGCCAGCAGCGTAGAGCTTAGGGGCGATGAGCAGTTCTTC,CASSVELRGDEQFF
TRBV4-3,few,TRBJ2-3,-,TGCGCCAGCAGCCAAGATACCCGTGGGGGCACAGATACGCAGTATTTT,CASSQDTRGGTDTQYF
TRBV7-3,-,TRBJ2-5,-,TGTGCCAGCAGCTTGGGGAAAGAGACCCAGTACTTC,CASSLGKETQYF
TRBV4-2,-,TRBJ2-6,TRBD2,TGTGCCAGCAGCCAAGAGGGGAGACTAGCGGGAGCGGGCTCTGGGGCCAACGTCCTGACTTTC,CASSQEGRLAGAGSGANVLTF
TRBV29-1,few,TRBJ2-3,-,TGCAGCGTTGAAGGGGACTCTAGCACAGATACGCAGTATTTT,CSVEGDSSTDTQYF
TRBV6-5,-,TRBJ1-1,-,TGTGCCAGCAGTTACGCCCGGGTTTCCACTGAAGCTTTCTTT,CASSYARVSTEAFF
TRBV5-4,-,TRBJ2-3,-,TGTGCCAGCAGCCAAAGCCCAGATACGCAGTATTTT,CASSQSPDTQYF
TRBV7-9,-,TRBJ1-2,-,TGTGCCAGCAACGCCTTTCCCTATGGCTACACCTTC,CASNAFPYGYTF
TRBV2,-,TRBJ1-1,-,TGTGCCAGCGTCCAGGGGACCACGACTGAAGCTTTCTTT,CASVQGTTTEAFF
TRBV25-1,few,TRBJ1-2,TRBD1,TGTGCCAGCAGTGCGCCGGGACAGAACTATGGCTACACCTTC,CASSAPGQNYGYTF
TRBV9,-,TRBJ1-3,-,TGTGCCAGCAGCCCGGTCCGGGGGAACGGAAACACCATATATTTT,CASSPVRGNGNTIYF
TRBV5-1,-,TRBJ2-1,-,TGCGCCAGCAGCACGAGACAGAGCTCCTACAATGAGCAGTTCTTC,CASSTRQSSYNEQFF